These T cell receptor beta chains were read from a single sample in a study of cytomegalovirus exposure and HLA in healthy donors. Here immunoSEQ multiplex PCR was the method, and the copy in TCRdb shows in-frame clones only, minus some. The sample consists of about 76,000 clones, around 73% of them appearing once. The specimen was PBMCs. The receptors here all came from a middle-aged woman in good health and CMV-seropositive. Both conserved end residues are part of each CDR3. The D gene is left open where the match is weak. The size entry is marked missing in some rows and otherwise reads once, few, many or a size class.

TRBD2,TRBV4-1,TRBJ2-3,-,TGCGCCAGCAGCCCGTTGGGGCGGGGGGCCAAAGATACGCAGTATTTT,CASSPLGRGAKDTQYF
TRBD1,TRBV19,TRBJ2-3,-,TGTGCCAGTACTTCGACAGGGGGCACAGATACGCAGTATTTT,CASTSTGGTDTQYF
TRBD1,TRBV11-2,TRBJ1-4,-,TGTGCCAGCAGCCCTAGATCAGGGGGAAATGAAAAACTGTTTTTT,CASSPRSGGNEKLFF
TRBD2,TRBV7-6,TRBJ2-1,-,TGTGCCAGCAGCTTAATTGCGGGGGGGCGTGAGCAGTTCTTC,CASSLIAGGREQFF
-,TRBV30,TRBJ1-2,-,TGTGCCTGGAGTCCCGGACAGAACTATGGCTACACCTTC,CAWSPGQNYGYTF
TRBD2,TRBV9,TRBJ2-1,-,TGTGCCAGCAGCCTTAGCGGGGGGGCCGGAAATGAGCAGTTCTTC,CASSLSGGAGNEQFF
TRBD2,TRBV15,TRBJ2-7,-,TGTGCCACCAGCACCGAACTAGCGGGGGCTCCCAAGCAGTACTTC,CATSTELAGAPKQYF
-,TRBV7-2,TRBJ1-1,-,TGTGCCAGCAGCTTAACAATGAACACTGAAGCTTTCTTT,CASSLTMNTEAFF
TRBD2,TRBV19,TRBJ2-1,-,TGTGCCAGTAGCGCCGCGGGGGTCTCCTACAATGAGCAGTTCTTC,CASSAAGVSYNEQFF
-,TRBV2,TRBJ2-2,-,TGTGCCAGCACCGGACAGTCGAACACCGGGGAGCTGTTTTTT,CASTGQSNTGELFF
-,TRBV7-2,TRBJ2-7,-,TGTGCCAGCAGTCAAGCGGCTAGCTCCTACGAGCAGTACTTC,CASSQAASSYEQYF
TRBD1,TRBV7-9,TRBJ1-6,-,TGTGCCAGCAGCCTTGGGACAGGGGGCTCACCCCTCCACTTT,CASSLGTGGSPLHF
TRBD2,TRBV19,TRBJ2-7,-,TGTGCCAGTACCCACCCTAGCGGGGGGGAACAGTACTTC,CASTHPSGGEQYF
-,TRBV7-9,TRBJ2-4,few,TGTGCCAGCAACCCGGACTGGAAGCTAGCCAAAAACATTCAGTACTTC,CASNPDWKLAKNIQYF
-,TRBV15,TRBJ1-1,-,TGTGCCACCAGCAGAGTGAGGGGGGGCACTGAAGCTTTCTTT,CATSRVRGGTEAFF
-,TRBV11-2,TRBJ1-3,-,TGTGCCAGCAGCTTCATTCCGGGACAACACTCTGGAAACACCATATATTTT,CASSFIPGQHSGNTIYF
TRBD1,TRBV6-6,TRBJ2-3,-,TGTGCCAGCAAGGGGGCCGGGGATACGCAGTATTTT,CASKGAGDTQYF
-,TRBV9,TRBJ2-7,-,TGTGCCAGCAGCGTAAGCGCGGCCTCCCATTACGAGCAGTACTTC,CASSVSAASHYEQYF
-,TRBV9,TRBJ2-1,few,TGTGCCACGGGGGGCTTGGGCGAGCAGTTCTTC,CATGGLGEQFF
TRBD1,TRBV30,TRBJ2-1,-,TGTGCCTGGAGTCCGGGAAACAGGGGCAATGAGCAGTTCTTC,CAWSPGNRGNEQFF
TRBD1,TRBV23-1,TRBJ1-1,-,TGCGCCAGCAGTCACCACAGGGGGCCGAGCACTGAAGCTTTCTTT,CASSHHRGPSTEAFF
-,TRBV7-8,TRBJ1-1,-,TGTGCCAGCAGCTTAGGGGGACTTTACACTGAAGCTTTCTTT,CASSLGGLYTEAFF
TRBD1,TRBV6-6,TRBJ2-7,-,TGTGCCAGCAGTTACTCGGACAGGGGGCCTTACGAGCAGTACTTC,CASSYSDRGPYEQYF
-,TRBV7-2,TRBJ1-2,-,TGTGCCAGCAGCTTAGAAGTTCAGTCCCATGGCTACACCTTC,CASSLEVQSHGYTF
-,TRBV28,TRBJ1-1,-,TGTGCCAGCAGCCTAGTCGCGGCAAAAGCTTTCTTT,CASSLVAAKAFF
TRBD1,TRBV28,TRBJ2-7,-,TGTGCCAGCAGTTTATTGGAGCCCCGGGACAGGGCTTCCTACGAGCAGTACTTC,CASSLLEPRDRASYEQYF
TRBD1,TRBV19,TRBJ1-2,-,TGTGCCAGTAGTATGTTTCACAGGGGGCACTATGGCTACACCTTC,CASSMFHRGHYGYTF
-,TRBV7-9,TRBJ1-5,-,TGTGCCAGCAAGCTTAGGGGTCCAGGCTTTAATAGCAATCAGCCCCAGCATTTT,CASKLRGPGFNSNQPQHF
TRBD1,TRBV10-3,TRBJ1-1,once,TGTGCCATCACAGGGGGAGAGACTGAAGCTTTCTTT,CAITGGETEAFF
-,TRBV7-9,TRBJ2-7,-,TGTGCCAGCAGCCCCACAGGGTACGAGCAGTACTTC,CASSPTGYEQYF
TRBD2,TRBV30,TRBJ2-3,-,TGTGCCTGGAGTAAAGGGGGAGCTAGCGGGGATACGCAGTATTTT,CAWSKGGASGDTQYF
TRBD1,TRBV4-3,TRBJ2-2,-,TGCGCCAGCAGCGCCGGGACAGAAGTGAACACCGGGGAGCTGTTTTTT,CASSAGTEVNTGELFF
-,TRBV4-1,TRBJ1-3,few,TGCGCCAGCAGCCAAGGCCCTCAGGGTACGCGGAACACCATATATTTT,CASSQGPQGTRNTIYF
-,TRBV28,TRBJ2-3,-,TGTGCCAGCAGCTGGGGAGGAGATACGCAGTATTTT,CASSWGGDTQYF
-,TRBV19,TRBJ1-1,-,TGTGCCAGTAGTATAGATTTGGAGGGAGACACTGAAGCTTTCTTT,CASSIDLEGDTEAFF
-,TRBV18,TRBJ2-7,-,TGTGCCAGCTCACCGTCCGGCGGGCGAACCTACGAGCAGTACTTC,CASSPSGGRTYEQYF
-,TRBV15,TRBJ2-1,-,TGTGCCACCAGCAGAGATGGCGGGGCCTTTCCTCGGGAGCAGTTCTTC,CATSRDGGAFPREQFF
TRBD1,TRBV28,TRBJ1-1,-,TGTGCCAGCAGTTTTCCCGGGACAGGGGACATGAACACTGAAGCTTTCTTT,CASSFPGTGDMNTEAFF
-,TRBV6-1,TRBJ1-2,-,TGTGCCACCCTGGACAGATTCTTCTATGGCTACACCTTC,CATLDRFFYGYTF
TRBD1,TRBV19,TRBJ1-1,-,TGTGCCAGTAGTCCACGCAGGGGAGACAGGGGAAATGAAGCTTTCTTT,CASSPRRGDRGNEAFF
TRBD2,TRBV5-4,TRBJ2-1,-,TGTGCCAGCAGCTTGGCGGGGGGGCTTTACAATGAGCAGTTCTTC,CASSLAGGLYNEQFF
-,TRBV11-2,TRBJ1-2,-,TGTGCCAGCAGCTGGAACAGAAAGCCCTATGGCTACACCTTC,CASSWNRKPYGYTF
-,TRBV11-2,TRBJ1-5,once,TGTGCCAGCAGCCAGGACGGGGGGGGTCAGCCCCAGCATTTT,CASSQDGGGQPQHF
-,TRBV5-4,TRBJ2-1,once,TGTGCCAGCAGCGGGGGGGCCGGGGCTGGCAATGAGCAGTTCTTC,CASSGGAGAGNEQFF
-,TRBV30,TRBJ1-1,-,TGTGCCTGGAGTTTCACAGCGAACACTGAAGCTTTCTTT,CAWSFTANTEAFF
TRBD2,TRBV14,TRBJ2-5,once,TGTGCCAGCAGCCCGACTAGCGCGCAAGAGACCCAGTACTTC,CASSPTSAQETQYF
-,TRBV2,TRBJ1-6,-,TGTGCCAGCATACGGGACACTAATTCACCCCTCCACTTT,CASIRDTNSPLHF
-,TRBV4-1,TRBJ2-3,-,TGCGCCAGCAGCCAAGATACTACTACGCAGTATTTT,CASSQDTTTQYF
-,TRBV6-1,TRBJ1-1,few,TGTGCCAGCAGTGCTTCAGGGTCGGGCACTGAAGCTTTCTTT,CASSASGSGTEAFF
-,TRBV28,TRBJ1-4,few,TGTGCCAGCAGTTTATTGGGCACCAATGAAAAACTGTTTTTT,CASSLLGTNEKLFF
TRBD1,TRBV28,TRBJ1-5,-,TGTGCCAGCAGGTCGGGACAGGGGCTAAATCAGCCCCAGCATTTT,CASRSGQGLNQPQHF
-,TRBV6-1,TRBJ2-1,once,TGTGCCAGCTTGGGGGACGGAGGGAAAAATGAGCAGTTCTTC,CASLGDGGKNEQFF
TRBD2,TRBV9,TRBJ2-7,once,TGTGCCAGCAGCGTCGGGACTAGCGGGGGCTACGAGCAGTACTTC,CASSVGTSGGYEQYF
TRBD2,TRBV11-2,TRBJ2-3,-,TGTGCCAGCGTCGGGGGGGGATCAGATACGCAGTATTTT,CASVGGGSDTQYF
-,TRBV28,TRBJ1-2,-,TGTGCCAGCAGTTTCAGGGTTACGAGCTATGGCTACACCTTC,CASSFRVTSYGYTF